The 24 T cell receptor beta chains below come from one sample, sequenced in a study of blood T cell repertoires in COVID-19. Produced via immunoSEQ multiplex PCR; TCRdb's table is partial and in-frame only. The table has under 300,000 clones, 88% seen once. The sequenced sample consisted of PBMCs or T cells enriched from blood (not recorded which). The receptors originated from an older woman in a cohort exposed to, infected with or recovered from COVID-19 (not recorded which).

The chain carries TRBV28 and TRBJ2-5; 15 bases fit TRBD2. V lost 6 bases, J lost 5 bases, and 4 bases stayed unmatched. Germline CDR1 is MDHEN and CDR2 is SYDVKM. This CDR3 contains 15 residues. The CDR3 DNA follows: TGTGCCAGCAGATGGACTAGCGGGAGGGGGGAGACCCAGTACTTC. Protein product: CASRWTSGRGETQYF.

Ten or more counts support this clone. The chain has TRBV24-1 and TRBJ2-1; 9 nucleotides match TRBD2. V lost 2 bases to trimming and J lost 9 bases; unmatched junction nucleotides: 19. The germline V gene has CDR1 KGHDR and CDR2 SFDVKD. This CDR3 contains 19 residues. CDR3: CATSDSYPPTAGGPGEQFF. CDR3 nucleotide sequence: TGTGCCACCAGTGATTCATACCCCCCTACTGCGGGAGGGCCAGGTGAGCAGTTCTTC.

In DNA, the CDR3 is TGTGCCAGTAGTATGGGGACAGTGAATGAAAAACTGTTTTTT. Translation: CASSMGTVNEKLFF. The chain combines TRBV19 with TRBJ1-4; 7 bases are a match to TRBD1. There are 14 residues in the CDR3. The junction had 3 bases not matched to a gene; V was cut back by 3 bases and J by 5 bases. The germline V gene encodes CDR1 LNHDA and CDR2 SQIVND (reference sequence).

The chain employs TRBV30 and TRBJ2-1, with 11 bases matching TRBD1. Germline values: CDR1 GTSNPN, CDR2 SVGIG (reference sequence). V was pared by 8 bases and J by 6 bases, with 6 bases of the junction left unmatched. The CDR3 has 13 residues. Here the CDR3 DNA reads TGTGCCGGCACCGGGACAGGGGGCAATGAGCAGTTCTTC. It specifies CAGTGTGGNEQFF.

This chain joins TRBV6-6 and TRBJ2-7, with 7 bases matching TRBD2. Germline CDR1 is MNHNY and CDR2 is SVGAGI (reference sequence). Trimming took 3 bases from V and 0 from J; bases not matched to a gene: 5. The CDR3 covers 15 residues. This CDR3 reads CASSYAGTTSYEQYF. The CDR3 DNA sequence: TGTGCCAGCAGTTATGCCGGGACTACCTCCTACGAGCAGTACTTC.

Details on this clone: A junction end diverges from the germline sequence, so it may reflect a read error. This rearrangement joins TRBV7-7 to TRBJ2-5; TRBD1 aligns across 7 bases. The length of the CDR3 is 16 residues. Germline CDR1 is SSHAT and CDR2 is FNYEAQ (reference sequence). The CDR3 DNA is TGTGCTAGCAGCTTAGGAAGAGGACAGGCCCAAGAGACCCAGTACTTC. This gives the protein CASSLGRGQAQETQYF.

V usage is TRBV7-6 and J usage is TRBJ2-6; 7 positions agree with TRBD1. The CDR3 has 15 residues. V shed 3 bases, J shed 2 bases, and the junction held 1 base outside the gene matches. Germline CDR1 SGHVS, CDR2 FNYEAQ. CDR3 in DNA: TGTGCCAGCAGCTTTGGGACAGCTGGGGCCAACGTCCTGACTTTC. Translating it yields CASSFGTAGANVLTF.

The genes are TRBV5-6 and TRBJ2-4; tentative D call: TRBD2 (6 bases). The CDR3 consists of 16 residues. Trimming removed 1 base from V and 0 bases from J, with 11 bases in between. Germline CDR1 and CDR2: SGHDT and YYEEEE. CDR3 in amino acids: CASSLPEEGAKNIQYF. CDR3 DNA sequence: TGTGCCAGCAGCTTGCCCGAGGAGGGAGCCAAAAACATTCAGTACTTC.

The chain combines TRBV18 with TRBJ2-3; unclear D gene. The CDR3 is 13 residues long. The germline CDR1 and CDR2 sequences are KGHSH and LQKENI. Trimming removed 8 bases at V and 2 bases at J, with 11 bases between. The CDR3 DNA is TGTGCCAGCACAAGTTCTGTCACAGATACGCAGTATTTT. It translates to CASTSSVTDTQYF.

This chain connects TRBV28 to TRBJ1-3, with D possibly being TRBD1 (5 bases). The germline gives CDR1 MDHEN, CDR2 SYDVKM. The CDR3 covers 14 residues. Trimming removed 10 bases from V and 6 bases from J, with 19 bases in between. CDR3: CATLPAGNENTIYF. The CDR3 DNA sequence: TGTGCCACCCTTCCCGCAGGGAATGAAAACACCATATATTTT.

The chain has TRBV4-2 and TRBJ2-5, with TRBD1 as a possible D gene (5 bases). Between the trimmed V and J ends, which lost 0 bases and 4 bases, there was a span of 12 bases. There are 15 residues in the CDR3. Per germline, CDR1 LGHNA and CDR2 YNFKEQ. The CDR3 reads CASSQDGLRGETQYF. The CDR3, as DNA: TGTGCCAGCAGCCAAGATGGGTTAAGGGGAGAGACCCAGTACTTC.

The chain recombines TRBV27 with TRBJ2-5, with D possibly being TRBD1 (5 bases). Trimming removed 6 bases from V and 13 bases from J, with 21 bases in between. Germline values: CDR1 MNHEY, CDR2 SMNVEV (reference sequence). There are 13 residues in the CDR3. CDR3 coding DNA: TGTGCCAGCAGCTCACCCTCAAGCAGGGTGGTGTACTTC. Translation gives CASSSPSSRVVYF.

This chain joins TRBV6-5 and TRBJ1-5, with 9 bases identical to TRBD1. V dropped 6 bases and J dropped 2; count of bases not matched to a gene: 2. This CDR3 has 14 residues. Germline CDR1 and CDR2: MNHEY and SVGAGI. In DNA form, the CDR3 reads TGTGCCAGCAGGGGACAGGGCGGCAATCAGCCCCAGCATTTT. Translation gives CASRGQGGNQPQHF.

This sequence joins TRBV3-1 (or the pseudogene TRBV3-2) and TRBJ2-7, with D tentatively TRBD1 (5 bases). Germline CDR1 and CDR2: LGHDT and YNNKEL (reference sequence). This CDR3 contains 16 residues. Deletions cut 1 base from V and 6 bases from J, with 19 bases between. The CDR3 DNA follows: TGTGCCAGCAGCCAAGGGTGGGCCAGGGCGTTAGGCGAGCAGTACTTC. This encodes CASSQGWARALGEQYF.

This chain connects TRBV27 to TRBJ2-4; tentatively, D is TRBD2 (6 bases). Germline V gene sequence: CDR1 MNHEY, CDR2 SMNVEV (reference sequence). This CDR3 is 12 amino acids long. The ends were cut back, 7 bases at V and 9 bases at J, with 13 bases in the middle. CDR3 DNA sequence: TGTGCCAGCATCGGACTCGGGGGCATTCAGTACTTC. Translation: CASIGLGGIQYF.

The gene calls are TRBV6-5 and TRBJ1-5; 8 bases are a match to TRBD1. J lost 7 bases, V lost 6 bases, and 8 bases had no gene match. The germline CDR1 and CDR2 sequences are MNHEY and SVGAGI. CDR3 length equals 14 residues. The DNA for the CDR3 is TGTGCCAGCAGAGCGACAGGGGTAGGACAGCCCCAGCATTTT. It codes for CASRATGVGQPQHF.

CDR3 residues: CASSPPSGRAYEQYF. CDR3 DNA: TGTGCCAGCAGTCCCCCTAGCGGGAGAGCTTACGAGCAGTACTTC. The chain employs TRBV28 and TRBJ2-7; 10 bases are a match to TRBD2. From germline, CDR1 is MDHEN and CDR2 SYDVKM. The CDR3 totals 15 residues. The ends lost 5 bases at V and 4 bases at J; junction bases unmatched: 8.

The V and J genes are TRBV6-6 and TRBJ1-5; D not certain. CDR1 is MNHNY, CDR2 SVGAGI, per germline (reference sequence). V gave up 5 bases and J gave up 1 base, with 12 bases separating them. This CDR3 has 15 residues. This CDR3 reads CASSPGGHSNQPQHF. The DNA for the CDR3 is TGTGCCAGCAGTCCCGGCGGGCACAGCAATCAGCCCCAGCATTTT.

The J gene is TRBJ1-1, the V gene TRBV6-5; 8 nucleotides line up with TRBD1. CDR3 length equals 13 residues. The trim removed 6 bases at V and 4 bases at J, leaving 4 bases unmatched. CDR1 MNHEY and CDR2 SVGAGI come from the germline V gene. CDR3 nucleotide sequence: TGTGCCAGCAGGCCAGGGGGCCTCACTGAAGCTTTCTTT. It specifies CASRPGGLTEAFF.

This chain connects TRBV20-1 to TRBJ2-1; 11 bases align to TRBD2. V gave up 3 bases and J gave up 4 bases; unmatched junction bases: 5. This CDR3 is built from 15 residues. Germline V lookup: CDR1 DFQATT, CDR2 SNEGSKA (reference sequence). The chain's CDR3 is CSASGGLAEYNEQFF. CDR3 DNA: TGCAGTGCTAGTGGGGGACTAGCGGAATACAATGAGCAGTTCTTC.

The count of this clone is one. V usage is TRBV30 and J usage is TRBJ2-7, with 11 nucleotides matching TRBD2. Unmatched junction bases numbered 9, after V lost 2 bases and J lost 3 bases. The CDR3 loop spans 16 amino acids. Germline V gene lookup returns CDR1 GTSNPN and CDR2 SVGIG (reference sequence). The DNA for the CDR3 is TGTGCCTGGAGTCCCCCCAGACTAGCGGGACACTACGAGCAGTACTTC. Encoded protein: CAWSPPRLAGHYEQYF.

This clone was detected only once. The chain combines TRBV5-1 with TRBJ2-7, with 9 positions matching TRBD1. J was trimmed by 6 bases and V by 0 bases; bases with no gene match: 7. From germline, CDR1 is SGHRS and CDR2 YFSETQ. This CDR3 has 15 amino acids. The CDR3, as DNA: TGCGCCAGCAGCTTGGCGGGACAGGGATTCGGCGAGCAGTACTTC. Translation: CASSLAGQGFGEQYF.

The CDR3 DNA is TGCGCCAGCAGGGAGACTAGCGGAATGAGCTCCTACAATGAGCAGTTCTTC. Encoded protein: CASRETSGMSSYNEQFF. V usage is TRBV10-2 and J usage is TRBJ2-1, with TRBD2 identical over 9 bases. The length of the CDR3 is 17 residues. Trimming at V came to 6 bases and at J to 0 bases, leaving 9 bases not matched to a gene. Germline-derived CDR1 and CDR2 are WSHSY and SAAADI.

A few counts support this clone. The chain couples TRBV7-2 to TRBJ2-1; 7 bases match TRBD1. Per the germline V gene, CDR1 is SGHTA and CDR2 is FQGNSA. The junction had 4 bases not matched to a gene; V was cut back by 3 bases and J by 2 bases. This CDR3 comprises 15 residues. This CDR3 is CASSFRDSPYNEQFF. The CDR3 bases are TGTGCCAGCAGCTTCAGGGACAGTCCCTACAATGAGCAGTTCTTC.